These 10 T cell receptor beta chains originate from one sample sequenced in a study of cytomegalovirus exposure and HLA in healthy donors. Both 60 Vbeta primers and 13 Jbeta primers went into the PCR. The protocol was immunoSEQ multiplex PCR, while the TCRdb copy is restricted to in-frame clones and leaves out a portion. The table has 130,000 or so clones, roughly 82% seen once. The sequencing sample was made of PBMCs. The receptors originated from a male donor in good health and CMV-seropositive.

The chain uses TRBV11-2 and TRBJ2-1; D gene uncertain. The germline gives CDR1 SGHAT, CDR2 FQNNGV. V was clipped by 1 base and J by 9 bases, with 10 bases between them. The CDR3 is 13 residues long. For the CDR3, the DNA is TGTGCCAGCAGCTTAGTTGCCGCTACTGAGCAGTTCTTC. Protein product: CASSLVAATEQFF.

This chain links TRBV11-3 with TRBJ2-7; 10 bases map to TRBD1. Per the germline V gene, CDR1 is SGHNT and CDR2 is YENEEA. Losses at the gene ends were 3 bases for V and 6 bases for J; bases not matched to a gene: 5. The CDR3 has 14 residues. CDR3 region: CASSFSDRGGEQYF. The CDR3, as DNA: TGTGCCAGCAGCTTCTCGGACAGGGGGGGCGAGCAGTACTTC.

V is TRBV27 and J is TRBJ2-1, with 11 bases that match TRBD2. CDR1 MNHEY and CDR2 SMNVEV come from the germline V gene (reference sequence). Unmatched junction bases numbered 9, after V lost 4 bases and J lost 4 bases. CDR3 length equals 17 residues. The CDR3 spells CASSSTTGTSGYNEQFF. CDR3 coding DNA: TGTGCCAGCAGTTCGACCACCGGGACTAGCGGTTACAATGAGCAGTTCTTC.

V is TRBV5-1 and J is TRBJ2-5; 7 positions agree with TRBD1. The J call may not be correct, given that the DNA end is closer to TRBJ2-7. The germline V gene encodes CDR1 SGHRS and CDR2 YFSETQ. This CDR3 region has 13 residues. CDR3 nucleotides: TGCGCCAGCAGCTCGTCTAGGGGGCCCGAGCAGTACTTC. This codes for CASSSSRGPEQYF.

The CDR3 loop is CASSQRTGRGGVYEQYF. The CDR3 coding sequence is TGTGCCAGCAGTCAACGGACAGGGCGCGGTGGGGTCTACGAGCAGTACTTC. The rearrangement joins TRBV27 to TRBJ2-7, with 8 bases that match TRBD1. The CDR3 totals 17 residues. Germline lookup yields CDR1 MNHEY and CDR2 SMNVEV (reference sequence). Trimming took 5 bases from V and 3 from J; bases not matched to a gene: 15.

V is TRBV29-1 and J is TRBJ2-7, with 8 positions matching TRBD1. The J segment lost 3 bases and the V segment lost 6 bases, leaving 7 bases of the junction unmatched. The CDR3 covers 13 residues. From germline, CDR1 is SQVTM and CDR2 ANQGSEA. The CDR3 coding sequence is TGCAGCGTCTCGACAGGGGCTGTCTACGAGCAGTACTTC. It is translated as CSVSTGAVYEQYF.

The chain is built from TRBV4-2 and TRBJ2-1; possibly TRBD1 for D (7 bases). CDR1 is LGHNA and CDR2 is YNFKEQ in the germline V gene. V was trimmed by 1 base and J by 4 bases, leaving 14 bases between them. The CDR3 has 16 amino acids. The CDR3 DNA follows: TGTGCCAGCAGCCAAGCAGGAGGGGGCGCATACAATGAGCAGTTCTTC. Amino acids: CASSQAGGGAYNEQFF.

The V call is TRBV28, the J call TRBJ1-2; no definite D call. The germline V gene encodes CDR1 MDHEN and CDR2 SYDVKM. V was clipped by 4 bases and J by 4 bases, with 10 bases between them. The CDR3 is 13 amino acids. The CDR3 reads CASSSSGIYGYTF. The CDR3 coding sequence is TGTGCCAGCAGTTCCTCAGGTATCTATGGCTACACCTTC.

The chain links TRBV19 to TRBJ2-7, with D unresolved. There are 13 residues in the CDR3. CDR1 LNHDA and CDR2 SQIVND come from the germline V gene (reference sequence). V gave up 1 base and J gave up 2 bases, with 6 bases separating them. This chain's CDR3 is CASSIGHPYEQYF. The DNA of the CDR3 is TGTGCCAGTAGTATAGGACACCCCTACGAGCAGTACTTC.

In DNA, the CDR3 is TGTGCCAGCAGCTTAGGTTGTCGGGAGAACCGAAGAGCTTTCTTT. Its protein is CASSLGCRENRRAFF. This chain uses TRBV7-3 with TRBJ1-1; no clear D. This CDR3 has 15 residues. Deletions cut 2 bases from V and 10 bases from J, with 20 bases between. Germline V gene data show CDR1 as SGHTA and CDR2 as FQGTGA.